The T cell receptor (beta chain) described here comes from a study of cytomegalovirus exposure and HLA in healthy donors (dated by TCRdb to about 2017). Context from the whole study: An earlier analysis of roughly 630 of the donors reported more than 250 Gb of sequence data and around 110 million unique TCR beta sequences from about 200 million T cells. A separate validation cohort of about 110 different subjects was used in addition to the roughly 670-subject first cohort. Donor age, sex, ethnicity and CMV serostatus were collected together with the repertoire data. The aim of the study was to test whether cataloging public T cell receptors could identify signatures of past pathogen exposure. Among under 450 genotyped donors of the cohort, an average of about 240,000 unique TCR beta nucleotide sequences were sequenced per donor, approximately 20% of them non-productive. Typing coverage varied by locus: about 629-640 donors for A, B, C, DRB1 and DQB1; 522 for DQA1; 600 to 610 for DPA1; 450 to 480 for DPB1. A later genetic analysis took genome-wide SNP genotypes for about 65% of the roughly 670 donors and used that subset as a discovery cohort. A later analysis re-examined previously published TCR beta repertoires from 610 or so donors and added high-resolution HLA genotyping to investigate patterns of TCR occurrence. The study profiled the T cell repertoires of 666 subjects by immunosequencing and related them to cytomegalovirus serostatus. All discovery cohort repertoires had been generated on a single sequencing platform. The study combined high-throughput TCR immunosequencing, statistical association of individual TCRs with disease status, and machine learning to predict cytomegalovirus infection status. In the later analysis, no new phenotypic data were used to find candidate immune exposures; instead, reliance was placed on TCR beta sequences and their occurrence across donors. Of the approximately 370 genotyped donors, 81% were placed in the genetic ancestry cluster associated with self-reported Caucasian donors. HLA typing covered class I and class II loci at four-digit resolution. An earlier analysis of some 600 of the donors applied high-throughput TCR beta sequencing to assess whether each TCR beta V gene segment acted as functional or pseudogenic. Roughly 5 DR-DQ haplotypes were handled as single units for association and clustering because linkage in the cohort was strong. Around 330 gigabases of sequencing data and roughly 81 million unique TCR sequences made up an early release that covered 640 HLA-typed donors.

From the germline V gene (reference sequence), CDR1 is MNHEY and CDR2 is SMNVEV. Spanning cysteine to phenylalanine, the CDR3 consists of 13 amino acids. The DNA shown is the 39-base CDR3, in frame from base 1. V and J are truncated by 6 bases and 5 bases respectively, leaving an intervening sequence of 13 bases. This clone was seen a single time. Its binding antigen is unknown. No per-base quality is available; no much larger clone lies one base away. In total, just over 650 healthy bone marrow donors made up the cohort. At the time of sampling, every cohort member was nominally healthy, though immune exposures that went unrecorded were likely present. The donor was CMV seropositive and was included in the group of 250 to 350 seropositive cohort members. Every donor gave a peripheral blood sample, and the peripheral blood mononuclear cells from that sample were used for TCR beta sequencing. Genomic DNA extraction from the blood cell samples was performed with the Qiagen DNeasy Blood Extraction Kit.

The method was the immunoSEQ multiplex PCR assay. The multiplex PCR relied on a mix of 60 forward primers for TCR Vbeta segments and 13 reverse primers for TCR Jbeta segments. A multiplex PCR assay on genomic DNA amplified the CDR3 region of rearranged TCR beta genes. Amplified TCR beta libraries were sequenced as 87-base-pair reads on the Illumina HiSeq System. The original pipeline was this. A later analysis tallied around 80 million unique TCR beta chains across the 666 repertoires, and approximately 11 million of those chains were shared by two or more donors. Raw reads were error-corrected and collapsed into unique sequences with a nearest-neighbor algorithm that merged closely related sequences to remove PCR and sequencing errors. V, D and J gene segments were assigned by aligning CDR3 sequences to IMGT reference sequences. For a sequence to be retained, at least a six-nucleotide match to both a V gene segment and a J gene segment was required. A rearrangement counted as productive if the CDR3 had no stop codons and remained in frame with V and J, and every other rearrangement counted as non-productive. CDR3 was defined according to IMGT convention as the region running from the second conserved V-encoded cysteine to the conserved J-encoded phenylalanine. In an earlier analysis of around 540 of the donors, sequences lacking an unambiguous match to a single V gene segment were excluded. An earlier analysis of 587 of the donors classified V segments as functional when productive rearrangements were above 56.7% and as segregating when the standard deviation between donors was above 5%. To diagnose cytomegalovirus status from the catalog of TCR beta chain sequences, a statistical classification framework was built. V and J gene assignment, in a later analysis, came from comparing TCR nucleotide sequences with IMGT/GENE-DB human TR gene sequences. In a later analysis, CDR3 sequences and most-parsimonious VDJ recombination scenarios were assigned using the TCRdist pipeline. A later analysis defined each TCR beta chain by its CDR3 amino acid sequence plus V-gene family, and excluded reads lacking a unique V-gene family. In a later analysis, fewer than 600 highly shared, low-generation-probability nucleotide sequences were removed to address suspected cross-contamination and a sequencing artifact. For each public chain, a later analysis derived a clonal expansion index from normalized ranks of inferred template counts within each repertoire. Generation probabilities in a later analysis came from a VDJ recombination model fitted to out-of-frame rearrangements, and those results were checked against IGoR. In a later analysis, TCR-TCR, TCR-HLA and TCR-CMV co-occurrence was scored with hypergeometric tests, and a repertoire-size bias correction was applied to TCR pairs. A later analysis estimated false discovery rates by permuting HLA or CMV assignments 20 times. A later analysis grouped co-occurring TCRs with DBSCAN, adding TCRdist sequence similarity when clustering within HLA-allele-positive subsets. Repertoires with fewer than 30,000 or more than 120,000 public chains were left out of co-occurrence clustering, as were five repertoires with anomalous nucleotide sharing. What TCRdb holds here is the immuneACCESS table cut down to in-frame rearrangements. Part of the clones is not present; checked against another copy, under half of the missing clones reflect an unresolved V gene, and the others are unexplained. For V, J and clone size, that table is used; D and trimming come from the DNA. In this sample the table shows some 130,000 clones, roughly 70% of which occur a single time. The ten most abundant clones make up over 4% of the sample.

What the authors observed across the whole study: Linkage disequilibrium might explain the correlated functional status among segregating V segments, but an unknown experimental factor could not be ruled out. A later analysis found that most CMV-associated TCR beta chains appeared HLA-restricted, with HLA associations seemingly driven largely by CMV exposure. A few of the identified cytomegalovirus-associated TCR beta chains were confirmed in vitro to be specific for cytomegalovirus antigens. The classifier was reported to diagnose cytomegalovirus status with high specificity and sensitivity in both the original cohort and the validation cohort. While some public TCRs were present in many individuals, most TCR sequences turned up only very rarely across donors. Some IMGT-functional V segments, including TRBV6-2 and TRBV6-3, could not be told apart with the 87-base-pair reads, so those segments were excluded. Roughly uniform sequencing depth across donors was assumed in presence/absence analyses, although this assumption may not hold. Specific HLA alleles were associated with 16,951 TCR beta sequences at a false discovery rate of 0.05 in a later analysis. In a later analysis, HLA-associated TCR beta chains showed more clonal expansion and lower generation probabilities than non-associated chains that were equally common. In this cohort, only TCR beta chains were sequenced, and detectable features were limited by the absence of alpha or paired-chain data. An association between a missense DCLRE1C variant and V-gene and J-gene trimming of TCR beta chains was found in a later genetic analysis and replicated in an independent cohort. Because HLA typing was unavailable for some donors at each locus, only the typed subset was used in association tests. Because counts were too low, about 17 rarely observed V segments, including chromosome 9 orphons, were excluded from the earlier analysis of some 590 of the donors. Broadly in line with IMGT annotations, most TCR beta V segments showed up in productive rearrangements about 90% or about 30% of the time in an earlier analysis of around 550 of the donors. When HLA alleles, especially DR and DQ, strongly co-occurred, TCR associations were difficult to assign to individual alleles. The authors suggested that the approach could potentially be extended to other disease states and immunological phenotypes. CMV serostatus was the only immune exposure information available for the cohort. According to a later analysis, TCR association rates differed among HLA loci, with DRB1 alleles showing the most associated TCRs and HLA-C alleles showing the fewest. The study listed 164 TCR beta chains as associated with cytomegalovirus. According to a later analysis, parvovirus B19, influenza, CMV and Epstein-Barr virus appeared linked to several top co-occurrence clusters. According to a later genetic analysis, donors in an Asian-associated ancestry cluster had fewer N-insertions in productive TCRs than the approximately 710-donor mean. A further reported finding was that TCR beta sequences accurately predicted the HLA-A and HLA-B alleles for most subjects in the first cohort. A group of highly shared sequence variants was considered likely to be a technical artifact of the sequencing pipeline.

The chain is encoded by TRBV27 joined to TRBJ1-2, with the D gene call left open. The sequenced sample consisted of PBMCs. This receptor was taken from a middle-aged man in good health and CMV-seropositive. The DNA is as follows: TGTGCCAGCAGCCCGAGGGAAGGGTATGGCTACACCTTC. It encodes CASSPREGYGYTF.